The 2 T cell receptor beta chains below all came from one sample that was sequenced in a study of blood T cell repertoires in COVID-19. Produced via immunoSEQ multiplex PCR; TCRdb's table is partial and in-frame only. Counted here are about 370,000 clones, roughly 90% occurring once; the ten biggest clones make up about 2.9%. The sample taken for sequencing was peripheral blood. The receptors derive from a woman under 40 with COVID-19, enrolled during active disease.

This sequence joins TRBV19 and TRBJ1-4; 7 bases agree with TRBD1. V trimming: 3 bases; J trimming: 4 bases; junction bases outside the gene matches: 11. CDR1 is LNHDA, CDR2 SQIVND, per germline (reference sequence). The CDR3 sequence is 17 residues long. The CDR3 DNA sequence: TGTGCCAGTAGTATCCCTCGTTCCGGGACAGTTAATGAAAAACTGTTTTTT. Its protein product is CASSIPRSGTVNEKLFF.

The chain joins TRBV6-2 or TRBV6-3 to TRBJ1-2; D is perhaps TRBD1 (6 bases). The CDR3 covers 13 residues. Trimming took 2 bases from V and 8 from J, leaving 12 bases between them. Germline loops: CDR1 MNHEY, CDR2 SVGEGT. The CDR3 spells CASSYGGSLGYTF. The CDR3 nucleotides are TGTGCCAGCAGTTACGGGGGCAGTCTCGGCTACACCTTC.